The clone carrying this TCR beta chain was picked up a small number of times. What it binds is not known. These data belong to a study of human T cells and chemical hapten exposure. Background on the study: The use of 2% DPC on around 2 cm by around 2 cm of upper inner arm skin constituted sensitization. Application of 0.01% DPC to the upper back was done by patch test, with a reading at 6 days.

Indicated time point: patch test 1, 2 weeks after DPC sensitization. Stated treatment: therapeutic diphenylcyclopropenone sensitization with weekly scalp DPC. CDR3 length: 12 residues. V dropped 0 bases and J dropped 7 bases, with 7 bases sitting between them. The germline CDR1 and CDR2 sequences are SGDLS and YYNGEE. Unique molecular identifiers were attached to individual cDNA molecules within the library. TCRdb independently ran MiXCR on the RACE reads; one entry per CDR3 protein. Counted here are roughly 98,000 distinct CDR3 sequences, about an eighth occurring once; the ten biggest clones make up roughly 2%. Study outcomes and limitations: Counts of TCRs above 1 in 1000 frequency stayed unchanged with DPC sensitization.

The material was whole blood, obtained in connection with sensitization to the hapten diphenylcyclopropenone (DPC). The V call is TRBV9, the J call TRBJ1-2; weak D call: TRBD1 (5 bases). This TCR derives from a woman between 40 and 55 years old with alopecia areata. Some clones in this sample may be carry-over from other donors' samples. CDR3 sequence: CASSVEGTGYTF. As DNA, the CDR3 is TGTGCCAGCAGCGTAGAAGGGACTGGCTACACCTTC.